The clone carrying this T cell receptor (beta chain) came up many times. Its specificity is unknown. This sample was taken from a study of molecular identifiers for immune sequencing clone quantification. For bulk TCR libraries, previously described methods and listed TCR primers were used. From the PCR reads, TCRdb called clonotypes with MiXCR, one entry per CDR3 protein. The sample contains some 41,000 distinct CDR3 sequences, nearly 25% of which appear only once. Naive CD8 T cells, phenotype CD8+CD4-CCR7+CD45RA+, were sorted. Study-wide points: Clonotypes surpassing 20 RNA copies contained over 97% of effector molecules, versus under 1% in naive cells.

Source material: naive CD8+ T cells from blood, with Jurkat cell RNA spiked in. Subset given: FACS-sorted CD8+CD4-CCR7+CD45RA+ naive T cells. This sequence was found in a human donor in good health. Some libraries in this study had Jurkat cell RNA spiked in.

CDR3 in amino acids: CASSVGLAGELFF. In DNA, the CDR3 is TGTGCCAGCAGCGTAGGTCTAGCCGGGGAGCTGTTTTTT. The V and J genes are TRBV9 and TRBJ2-2; D ambiguous. CDR3 length: 13 residues. Germline values: CDR1 SGDLS, CDR2 YYNGEE. Trimming stripped 0 bases from V and 6 bases from J, with 6 bases between.